These 27 T cell receptor beta chains were sequenced from one sample in a study of technical replicates of blood from a handful of donors (dated by TCRdb to 2017 to 2019). Library method: the immunoSEQ multiplex PCR assay. TCRdb took over this immuneACCESS table, retaining in-frame rearrangements with V and J assigned. Such tables are incomplete; in checked studies, under half of the missing clones stem from an unresolved V gene, and the remainder is unexplained. The sample yields about 83,000 clones; roughly 94% were counted once. The leading ten clones occupy approximately 0.25% of the sample. The specimen sequenced was T cells isolated from PBMCs. These receptors came from a human donor in good health.

This clone showed up just a few times. The chain combines TRBV28 with TRBJ1-1; D possibly corresponds to TRBD1 (5 bases). The CDR3 has 15 amino acids. Looked up from germline, CDR1 is MDHEN and CDR2 is SYDVKM. V was cut by 6 bases and J by 8 bases, with 22 bases left in between. The CDR3 nucleotides are TGTGCCAGCAGGCCCCCAGGGTTGTCAGCGCAGGAAGCTTTCTTT. It is translated as CASRPPGLSAQEAFF.

The V call is TRBV7-9, the J call TRBJ2-2; perhaps TRBD2 as D (5 bases). Trimming took off 5 bases at V and 0 bases at J, with 16 bases between the two ends. Germline values: CDR1 SEHNR, CDR2 FQNEAQ (reference sequence). The CDR3 covers 17 residues. CDR3 nucleotide sequence: TGTGCCAGCAGCGACTACCTTTGGACGGCGAACACCGGGGAGCTGTTTTTT. This encodes CASSDYLWTANTGELFF.

V gene TRBV9 combines with J gene TRBJ2-3; the match to TRBD2 covers 11 bases. Germline V gives CDR1 SGDLS, CDR2 YYNGEE. This CDR3 is built from 14 residues. V lost 4 bases, J lost 5 bases, and 3 bases stayed unmatched. DNA for the CDR3: TGTGCCAGCAGCATTGGACTAGCGGGAGATACGCAGTATTTT. Translated: CASSIGLAGDTQYF.

The rearrangement joins TRBV28 to TRBJ1-5; D possibly corresponds to TRBD1 (6 bases). The V end was cut by 10 bases, the J end by 3 bases, with 13 bases between. Germline CDR1 reads MDHEN; CDR2 reads SYDVKM. The CDR3 has 13 amino acids. The CDR3 is CATQDSPNQPQHF. Written as DNA, the CDR3 is TGTGCCACCCAGGACAGCCCCAATCAGCCCCAGCATTTT.

The rearrangement uses TRBV29-1 and TRBJ2-7, with D maybe TRBD1 (6 bases). Trimming removed 1 base from V and 4 bases from J, with 8 bases in between. This CDR3 is 12 amino acids long. The germline CDR1 and CDR2 sequences are SQVTM and ANQGSEA. The CDR3 bases are TGCAGCGTTGAAGGCAGGGGTTACGAGCAGTACTTC. As protein: CSVEGRGYEQYF.

The V gene is TRBV7-2, the J gene TRBJ2-7; TRBD2 matches 9 bases. V shed 3 bases and J 4 bases; nucleotides not matched to a gene: 7. Germline V CDR1 and CDR2: SGHTA, FQGNSA. This CDR3 region has 15 residues. The CDR3 is CASSFSGSRGYEQYF. CDR3 DNA: TGTGCCAGCAGCTTTAGCGGGAGTCGCGGTTACGAGCAGTACTTC.

The chain is built from TRBV2 and TRBJ2-1; TRBD2 is a possible D gene (6 bases). Trimming pared 7 bases from V and 4 bases from J, leaving 11 bases between. Germline V gene lookup returns CDR1 SNHLY and CDR2 FYNNEI. The CDR3 contains 13 residues. CDR3 in DNA: TGTGCCAGCATAGGGAGGAGTTACAATGAGCAGTTCTTC. Amino acids: CASIGRSYNEQFF. Complete variable domain (other parts from reference TRBV2 and TRBJ2-1): EPEVTQTPSHQVTQMGQEVILRCVPISNHLYFYWYRQILGQKVEFLVSFYNNEISEKSEIFDDQFSVERPDGSNFTLKIRSTKLEDSAMYFCASIGRSYNEQFFGPGTRLTVL.

This chain links TRBV4-1 with TRBJ2-7, with 10 bases identical to TRBD1. The V gene end was trimmed by 0 bases and the J gene end by 2 bases; junction bases not matched to a gene: 4. CDR3 length: 16 amino acids. Germline values: CDR1 MGHRA, CDR2 YSYEKL. For the CDR3, the DNA is TGCGCCAGCAGCCAAGATCGGGACAGGGGACCCTACGAGCAGTACTTC. Its protein is CASSQDRDRGPYEQYF.

This chain connects TRBV29-1 to TRBJ1-1; 10 bases fit TRBD1. The CDR3 is made up of 14 amino acids. The V segment lost 4 bases and the J segment 6 bases; nucleotides outside the gene matches: 8. The V gene's germline CDR1 is SQVTM and CDR2 ANQGSEA. CDR3 residues: CSVGQGQGKAEAFF. CDR3 in DNA: TGCAGCGTTGGCCAGGGACAGGGGAAGGCTGAAGCTTTCTTT.

The chain links TRBV2 to TRBJ1-4; D unclear. Trimming took 6 bases from V and 0 from J, leaving 14 bases between them. The CDR3 is 16 residues long. Germline V CDR1 and CDR2: SNHLY, FYNNEI. As DNA, the CDR3 is TGTGCCAGCAGCGCAGGCCGTACCCCAACTAATGAAAAACTGTTTTTT. Protein: CASSAGRTPTNEKLFF. The variable domain in full, with the rest retrieved from reference TRBV2 and TRBJ1-4, is EPEVTQTPSHQVTQMGQEVILRCVPISNHLYFYWYRQILGQKVEFLVSFYNNEISEKSEIFDDQFSVERPDGSNFTLKIRSTKLEDSAMYFCASSAGRTPTNEKLFFGSGTQLSVL.

The chain combines TRBV4-1 with TRBJ1-1, with 9 bases identical to TRBD1. The CDR3 covers 15 residues. Losses at the gene ends were 1 base for V and 5 bases for J; bases not matched to a gene: 5. Germline lookup yields CDR1 MGHRA and CDR2 YSYEKL. The CDR3 is CASSQGRTGATEAFF. The CDR3 nucleotides read TGCGCCAGCAGCCAAGGGAGGACAGGGGCGACTGAAGCTTTCTTT.

This clone was seen only once. This chain joins TRBV9 and TRBJ1-2; TRBD1 is a possible D gene (5 bases). CDR1 is SGDLS and CDR2 is YYNGEE in the germline V gene. V lost 3 bases to trimming and J lost 4 bases, with 16 bases between them. The CDR3 sequence is 15 residues long. The CDR3 DNA follows: TGTGCCAGCAGCGCTGCAGGGCAGAACCCCTATGGCTACACCTTC. Translation gives CASSAAGQNPYGYTF.

The CDR3 bases are TGTGCCAGCAGTCTGCTCCGGGAGACCCAGTACTTC. It is translated as CASSLLRETQYF. V gene TRBV14 combines with J gene TRBJ2-5; the D is unclear. CDR1 SGHDN and CDR2 FVKESK come from the germline V gene. The CDR3 totals 12 residues. The V gene lost 6 bases and the J gene lost 5 bases, with 10 bases spanning the gap.

The chain recombines TRBV13 with TRBJ1-2, with D perhaps matching TRBD1 (5 bases). This CDR3 is built from 15 residues. Germline V gene lookup returns CDR1 PRHDT and CDR2 FYEKMQ (reference sequence). V was cut by 0 bases and J by 6 bases, with 14 bases left in between. In DNA form, the CDR3 reads TGTGCCAGCAGCTTAGGAACCCCAGGGATGGATGGCTACACCTTC. Amino acid sequence: CASSLGTPGMDGYTF.

This chain joins TRBV27 and TRBJ2-7, with 12 bases fitting TRBD2. The CDR3 extends over 17 amino acids. In germline, CDR1 is MNHEY, CDR2 SMNVEV (reference sequence). The ends lost 6 bases at V and 3 bases at J; junction bases unmatched: 12. The DNA for the CDR3 is TGTGCCAGCAGCCAGACTAGCGGGAGCCTTATCCTCTACGAGCAGTACTTC. This codes for CASSQTSGSLILYEQYF.

The chain uses TRBV5-1 and TRBJ2-2, with 10 bases aligning to TRBD1. This CDR3 has 16 amino acids. With V trimmed by 4 bases and J by 6 bases, 9 bases remained unmatched. Germline V gives CDR1 SGHRS, CDR2 YFSETQ. CDR3 nucleotide sequence: TGCGCCAGCAGCCGGGGACAGGGGTTTATGGCCGGGGAGCTGTTTTTT. Amino acid sequence: CASSRGQGFMAGELFF.

This chain links TRBV28 with TRBJ1-2, with D unresolved. Trimming took off 2 bases at V and 2 bases at J, with 6 bases between the two ends. Germline CDR1 and CDR2: MDHEN and SYDVKM. This CDR3 has 13 residues. The CDR3 loop is CASSLQRNYGYTF. The CDR3 DNA is TGTGCCAGCAGTTTACAGAGGAACTATGGCTACACCTTC.

The J gene is TRBJ2-7, the V gene TRBV19; D is unclear. Trimming pared 0 bases from V and 0 bases from J, leaving 12 bases between. This CDR3 has 16 residues. CDR1 LNHDA and CDR2 SQIVND come from the germline V gene (reference sequence). The CDR3 region has the DNA TGTGCCAGTAGTATAGATGGCAGGTTCGCCTCCTACGAGCAGTACTTC. It translates to CASSIDGRFASYEQYF.

This clone appeared a single time. The chain employs TRBV9 and TRBJ1-6, with 8 nucleotides matching TRBD1. The CDR3 extends over 15 amino acids. Losses at the gene ends were 6 bases for V and 10 bases for J; bases not matched to a gene: 12. From germline, CDR1 is SGDLS and CDR2 YYNGEE. CDR3 amino acids: CASTDNGQGKSPLHF. As DNA, the CDR3 is TGTGCCAGCACCGACAATGGACAGGGCAAATCACCCCTCCACTTT.

This clone was observed a handful of times. Here the CDR3 DNA reads TGTGCCTGGAGAGAGATGAACACTGAAGCTTTCTTT. The encoded protein is CAWREMNTEAFF. The chain couples TRBV30 to TRBJ1-1; D call uncertain. This CDR3 has 12 amino acids. V was cut by 3 bases and J by 0 bases, with 5 bases left in between. The germline CDR1 and CDR2 sequences are GTSNPN and SVGIG (reference sequence).

The chain links TRBV4-1 to TRBJ2-1; TRBD2 matches at 15 bases. The germline V gene has CDR1 MGHRA and CDR2 YSYEKL. The CDR3 is 18 amino acids. Trimming removed 0 bases from V and 5 bases from J; junction bases left unmatched: 5. The chain's CDR3 is CASSQEGLAGGIDNEQFF. CDR3 DNA sequence: TGCGCCAGCAGCCAAGAGGGACTAGCGGGGGGCATAGACAATGAGCAGTTCTTC.

The chain is built from TRBV6-1 and TRBJ2-3; D remains unclear. The CDR3 runs 13 residues. CDR1 and CDR2 (germline): MNHNS, SASEGT. The V and J ends lost 5 bases and 2 bases respectively, with 8 bases between them. The CDR3 here is CASSRVYTDTQYF. CDR3 DNA sequence: TGTGCCAGCAGTCGGGTCTACACAGATACGCAGTATTTT.

CDR3 in amino acids: CAISEFFTANTEAFF. For the CDR3, the DNA is TGTGCCATCAGTGAGTTTTTCACTGCGAACACTGAAGCTTTCTTT. The V call is TRBV10-3, the J call TRBJ1-1; no clear D gene. The CDR3 consists of 15 residues. The ends were cut back, 1 base at V and 1 base at J, with 10 bases in the middle. Germline loops: CDR1 ENHRY, CDR2 SYGVKD.

The CDR3 DNA reads as TGTGCCAGCAGCTTAGGGGCGGGTGTCGGCAATCAGCCCCAGCATTTT. Translation gives CASSLGAGVGNQPQHF. The chain uses TRBV7-6 and TRBJ1-5; D gene uncertain. The CDR3 spans 16 residues. Germline assignment: CDR1 SGHVS and CDR2 FNYEAQ. Trimming stripped 1 base from V and 2 bases from J, with 12 bases between.

This CDR3 reads CASSSGMSMNTEAFF. The CDR3 DNA is TGTGCCAGCAGTTCCGGGATGTCGATGAACACTGAAGCTTTCTTT. The V gene is TRBV2, the J gene TRBJ1-1; D ambiguous. The CDR3 loop spans 15 amino acids. CDR1 and CDR2 from the germline V gene are SNHLY and FYNNEI. Trimming took 5 bases from V and 0 from J, leaving 13 bases between them.

This chain joins TRBV6-6 and TRBJ2-1, with TRBD2 matching over 8 bases. Per the germline V gene, CDR1 is MNHNY and CDR2 is SVGAGI (reference sequence). Trimming took 6 bases from V and 8 from J; bases not matched to a gene: 15. CDR3 size: 16 residues. In nucleotides, the CDR3 is TGTGCCAGCAGCCCCACCCGTCCGGGAGGGCCCTATGAGCAGTTCTTC. Amino acid sequence: CASSPTRPGGPYEQFF.

V gene TRBV6-6 combines with J gene TRBJ1-2, with a possible D match to TRBD1 (5 bases). The length of the CDR3 is 14 residues. Between the trimmed V and J ends, which lost 7 bases and 0 bases, there was a span of 12 bases. Germline V gives CDR1 MNHNY, CDR2 SVGAGI (reference sequence). The DNA for the CDR3 is TGTGCCAGCACCCTCGGGGGGACTAACTATGGCTACACCTTC. Its translation: CASTLGGTNYGYTF.